These 19 T cell receptor beta chains originate from one sample sequenced in a study of blood T cell repertoires in COVID-19 (dated by TCRdb to the early 2020s). The method was the immunoSEQ multiplex PCR assay. Entries here come from immuneACCESS through TCRdb and include only in-frame sequences with V and J called. Some clones fail to appear in such tables; in the studies checked, an unresolved V gene covers under half of the shortfall, and the cause of the remainder is unknown. A total of 75,000 to 100,000 clones appear in this sample, approximately 86% of them only once. The ten most abundant clones make up less than 2% of the sample. Sequencing input: peripheral blood. The source of these receptors is a man older than 75 with acute or convalescent COVID-19.

The chain has TRBV6-2 or TRBV6-3 and TRBJ2-1; TRBD1 matches at 11 bases. CDR3 length: 14 amino acids. With 6 bases clipped from V and 7 bases from J, the junction kept 5 bases outside the gene matches. From germline, CDR1 is MNHEY and CDR2 SVGEGT. CDR3 in DNA: TGTGCCAGCAGCTTCGGACAGGGGGCAAATGAGCAGTTCTTC. This gives the protein CASSFGQGANEQFF.

This clone was observed a handful of times. The rearrangement uses TRBV28 and TRBJ2-7; perhaps TRBD1 as D (5 bases). The CDR3 length is 14 residues. Germline CDR1 and CDR2: MDHEN and SYDVKM. The V and J ends lost 7 bases and 6 bases respectively, with 19 bases between them. CDR3 loop: CASTLGQGVAEQYF. DNA of the CDR3: TGTGCCAGCACCCTGGGGCAGGGTGTTGCCGAGCAGTACTTC.

This clone came up once. The gene calls are TRBV19 and TRBJ2-6; D is uncertain. Germline V gene sequence: CDR1 LNHDA, CDR2 SQIVND (reference sequence). Trimming took off 6 bases at V and 1 base at J, with 10 bases between the two ends. The CDR3 is made up of 15 amino acids. CDR3 DNA sequence: TGTGCCAGTAGCCGAACCGGGTCTGGGGCCAACGTCCTGACTTTC. Translating gives CASSRTGSGANVLTF.

This clone is a singleton in its sample. The chain is built from TRBV18 and TRBJ1-1; the match to TRBD1 covers 8 bases. The CDR3 covers 14 residues. CDR1 and CDR2 from the germline V gene are KGHSH and LQKENI. The V gene end was trimmed by 5 bases and the J gene end by 1 base; junction bases not matched to a gene: 3. The CDR3 coding sequence is TGTGCCAGCTCATCCGGGACAGGGAACACTGAAGCTTTCTTT. This translates into CASSSGTGNTEAFF.

The chain joins TRBV5-4 to TRBJ1-1; D uncertain. This CDR3 region has 17 residues. Germline V gene lookup returns CDR1 SGHNT and CDR2 YYREEE (reference sequence). Between the trimmed V and J ends, which lost 10 bases and 0 bases, there was a span of 25 bases. The CDR3, as DNA: TGTGCCTCACACGCGGGGAATAACGCCATCATGAACACTGAAGCTTTCTTT. Amino acids: CASHAGNNAIMNTEAFF.

The V gene is TRBV10-1, the J gene TRBJ2-7; TRBD1 matches 10 bases. Losses at the gene ends were 3 bases for V and 4 bases for J; bases not matched to a gene: 3. The CDR3 contains 14 residues. Germline CDR1 WNHNN, CDR2 SYGVQD (reference sequence). The CDR3 nucleotides are TGCGCCAGCAGTGATGGACAGGGGGTATACGAGCAGTACTTC. It is translated as CASSDGQGVYEQYF.

V and J are TRBV5-6 and TRBJ1-5, with TRBD1 identical over 8 bases. Germline V gene lookup returns CDR1 SGHDT and CDR2 YYEEEE. There are 15 residues in the CDR3. The V gene end was trimmed by 0 bases and the J gene end by 1 base; junction bases not matched to a gene: 0. Here the CDR3 reads CASSLDRGSNQPQHF. DNA for the CDR3: TGTGCCAGCAGCTTGGACAGGGGGAGCAATCAGCCCCAGCATTTT.

The CDR3 here is CASSQGLGLAGGLFGGELFF. The CDR3 DNA sequence: TGCGCCAGCAGCCAAGGATTAGGACTAGCGGGAGGGCTATTCGGCGGGGAGCTGTTTTTT. V and J are TRBV4-1 and TRBJ2-2; 15 positions agree with TRBD2. The CDR3 totals 20 residues. The germline gives CDR1 MGHRA, CDR2 YSYEKL. V shed 1 base and J 7 bases; nucleotides not matched to a gene: 13.

In its sample, this clone was seen once. The chain recombines TRBV28 with TRBJ2-5; TRBD2 aligns across 11 bases. The CDR3 consists of 16 residues. Per germline, CDR1 MDHEN and CDR2 SYDVKM. V lost 4 bases, J lost 4 bases, and 8 bases stayed unmatched. The CDR3 DNA follows: TGTGCCAGCAGTTCAAGACTAGCGGGATTCAGAGAGACCCAGTACTTC. It specifies CASSSRLAGFRETQYF.

This chain links TRBV7-9 with TRBJ2-7; 15 bases are a match to TRBD2. Germline V gives CDR1 SEHNR, CDR2 FQNEAQ (reference sequence). Unmatched junction bases numbered 6, after V lost 5 bases and J lost 4 bases. The CDR3 sequence is 16 residues long. CDR3: CASSPRGTSGRYEQYF. As DNA, the CDR3 is TGTGCCAGCAGCCCCAGAGGGACTAGCGGGAGGTACGAGCAGTACTTC.

This chain joins TRBV5-1 and TRBJ2-2; 7 bases fit TRBD2. The CDR3 has 16 residues. Germline lookup yields CDR1 SGHRS and CDR2 YFSETQ. Germline trimming cut 0 bases from V and 2 bases from J; bases unmatched to any gene: 4. The CDR3 reads CASSLGGSTNTGELFF. The CDR3 DNA is TGCGCCAGCAGCTTGGGCGGGAGTACAAACACCGGGGAGCTGTTTTTT.

V is TRBV7-3 and J is TRBJ1-1, with D unresolved. Germline loops: CDR1 SGHTA, CDR2 FQGTGA. The CDR3 is 13 residues long. Trimming removed 0 bases from V and 3 bases from J, with 5 bases in between. DNA for the CDR3: TGTGCCAGCAGCTTAACGGCGGACACTGAAGCTTTCTTT. Protein sequence: CASSLTADTEAFF.

This sequence joins TRBV24-1 and TRBJ2-3; TRBD2 agrees at 8 bases. CDR1 and CDR2 (germline): KGHDR, SFDVKD. V was clipped by 4 bases and J by 5 bases; unmatched bases: 10. The CDR3 extends over 16 amino acids. The CDR3 region is CATSDPGVAGLDTQYF. CDR3 bases: TGTGCCACCAGTGACCCCGGGGTAGCGGGATTAGATACGCAGTATTTT.

This rearrangement joins TRBV18 to TRBJ2-7; the match to TRBD1 covers 8 bases. V was pared by 6 bases and J by 2 bases, with 12 bases of the junction left unmatched. Germline CDR1 KGHSH, CDR2 LQKENI. This CDR3 region has 16 residues. CDR3 region: CASSPGGDPSTYEQYF. The CDR3 region has the DNA TGTGCCAGCTCCCCAGGGGGCGACCCTTCCACCTACGAGCAGTACTTC.

V is TRBV6-5 and J is TRBJ2-7; 10 bases fit TRBD2. Unmatched junction bases numbered 4, after V lost 5 bases and J lost 3 bases. The V gene's germline CDR1 is MNHEY and CDR2 SVGAGI. The CDR3 runs to 14 residues. This CDR3 reads CASSPGTSDYEQYF. The CDR3 nucleotides read TGTGCCAGCAGTCCCGGGACTAGCGACTACGAGCAGTACTTC.

V is TRBV28 and J is TRBJ2-5; 12 bases map to TRBD2. The CDR3 extends over 16 amino acids. The germline V gene encodes CDR1 MDHEN and CDR2 SYDVKM. Unmatched junction bases numbered 6, after V lost 3 bases and J lost 4 bases. This CDR3 reads CASSLSASGRGETQYF. The CDR3 DNA sequence: TGTGCCAGCAGTTTGTCGGCTAGCGGGAGGGGAGAGACCCAGTACTTC.

This chain links TRBV11-2 with TRBJ1-1; TRBD1 is a possible D gene (6 bases). CDR3 length: 16 residues. From germline, CDR1 is SGHAT and CDR2 FQNNGV. The V gene lost 1 base and the J gene lost 1 base, with 13 bases spanning the gap. DNA of the CDR3: TGTGCCAGCAGCTTAGGGGCAGGGGATTGGAACACTGAAGCTTTCTTT. Translation gives CASSLGAGDWNTEAFF. Full variable domain (rest looked up from reference TRBV11-2 and TRBJ1-1): EAGVAQSPRYKIIEKRQSVAFWCNPISGHATLYWYQQILGQGPKLLIQFQNNGVVDDSQLPKDRFSAERLKGVDSTLKIQPAKLEDSAVYLCASSLGAGDWNTEAFFGQGTRLTVV.

The rearrangement joins TRBV7-2 to TRBJ2-7, with D perhaps TRBD2 (6 bases). The CDR3 has 14 amino acids. Between the trimmed V and J ends, which lost 5 bases and 7 bases, there was a span of 18 bases. The germline CDR1 and CDR2 sequences are SGHTA and FQGNSA. CDR3 amino acids: CASSARGGPGEQYF. CDR3 nucleotide sequence: TGTGCCAGCAGCGCAAGAGGAGGGCCGGGGGAGCAGTACTTC.

The chain joins TRBV28 to TRBJ2-3; 8 bases match TRBD1. After removal of 6 bases from V and 4 bases from J, the junction contained 9 bases not matched to a gene. In germline, CDR1 is MDHEN, CDR2 SYDVKM. The CDR3 has 15 amino acids. This chain's CDR3 is CASRLTGGAADTQYF. The CDR3 coding sequence is TGTGCCAGCAGATTAACAGGGGGTGCAGCAGATACGCAGTATTTT.